The rows below give T cell receptor beta chains drawn from one sample of a study of regulatory T cells in long-lasting Graves disease. TCRdb itself ran the multiplex PCR reads through MiXCR, one entry per CDR3 protein. The sample carries about 460,000 distinct CDR3 sequences, around a fifth recorded once. Specimen: peripheral blood mononuclear cells (PBMCs), collected when the disease was refractory, from a patient treated with antithyroid drugs. These receptor sequences come from a female donor with Graves disease. The CDR3 runs from the conserved cysteine through the conserved F or W. D genes are given only for firm matches. The size field is filled for only some rows; it gives once, few, many or a size class.

size | D | J | V | DNA | CDR3
many | NA | TRBJ1-1 | TRBV11-3 | TGTGCCAGCAGCCCCGGCGGGGGTCGGGCTTTCTTT | CASSPGGGRAFF
NA | TRBD1 | TRBJ1-5 | TRBV24-1 | TGTGCCACCAGTGCGCGCCCGGGACAGGGTTTGAGCAATCAGCCCCAGCATTTT | CATSARPGQGLSNQPQHF
NA | NA | TRBJ1-6 | TRBV30 | TGTGCCTACTTGACCGGGAGAAATTCACCCCTCCACTTT | CAYLTGRNSPLHF
many | NA | TRBJ2-7 | TRBV6-1 | TGTGCCAGCAGTAAACGTGGACAAATATTCTACGAGCAGTACTTC | CASSKRGQIFYEQYF
NA | NA | TRBJ1-1 | TRBV20-1 | TGCAGTGCTAGAGATCTCGACGGGGAAGCTTTCTTT | CSARDLDGEAFF
many | TRBD1 | TRBJ2-7 | TRBV20-1 | TGCAGTGCTAGACACTACAGGACAGGAGAGCAGTACTTC | CSARHYRTGEQYF
NA | TRBD1 | TRBJ1-2 | TRBV2 | TGTGCCAGCAGTTACCAGGGGGCCGCGTCCTATGGCTACACCTTC | CASSYQGAASYGYTF
NA | NA | TRBJ1-1 | TRBV19 | TGTGCCAGTAGTCCCATCCGCGCGTCGGGCACTGAAGCTTTCTTT | CASSPIRASGTEAFF
NA | NA | TRBJ2-5 | TRBV20-1 | TGCAGTGCTTCGAACCCGTACCAAGAGACCCAGTACTTC | CSASNPYQETQYF
NA | NA | TRBJ1-6 | TRBV30 | TGTGCCTGGAGCCCCTCGGGGTATAATTCACCCCTCCACTTT | CAWSPSGYNSPLHF
many | NA | TRBJ2-2 | TRBV28 | TGTGCCAGCAGTTTATCGCGGCTAGGGTACCTCGGCGGGGAGCTGTTTTTT | CASSLSRLGYLGGELFF
NA | NA | TRBJ1-3 | TRBV11-3 | TGTGCCAGCAGTCCCCAGGTTGGGACAATCTCTGGAAACACCATATATTTT | CASSPQVGTISGNTIYF
many | TRBD1 | TRBJ2-5 | TRBV20-1 | TGCAGTACTATATTAACAGGGGGCTTGGAGACCCAGTACTTC | CSTILTGGLETQYF
NA | TRBD1 | TRBJ1-1 | TRBV10-3 | TGTGCCATCAGCGCAGGGGGCCCGGACACTGAAGCTTTCTTT | CAISAGGPDTEAFF
few | NA | TRBJ1-1 | TRBV12-3/TRBV12-4 | TGTGCCAGCAGTTTTAGTTATGAGGGAGGCACTGAAGCTTTCTTT | CASSFSYEGGTEAFF
few | NA | TRBJ2-7 | TRBV19 | TGTGCCAGTAGTCCGTCGTGGACAGATACCTACGAGCAGTACTTC | CASSPSWTDTYEQYF
many | NA | TRBJ2-2 | TRBV12-3/TRBV12-4 | TGTGCCAGCAGTTTTCTGGGAGTTCGCACCGGGGAGCTGTTTTTT | CASSFLGVRTGELFF
many | NA | TRBJ1-1 | TRBV11-2 | TGTGCCAGCAGCGGCCGTTTAGGGAGGACTGAAGCTTTCTTT | CASSGRLGRTEAFF
NA | TRBD1 | TRBJ2-7 | TRBV28 | TGTGCCATCAGTGATACAGGGGTAAGCTCCTACGAGCAGTACTTC | CAISDTGVSSYEQYF
many | NA | TRBJ1-1 | TRBV7-2 | TGTGGGTCCGCGAACACTGAAGCTTTCTTT | CGSANTEAFF
many | TRBD1 | TRBJ2-7 | TRBV7-8 | TGTGCCAGCAGCTTAGCCTACACGGACAGGGGCGAGTACGAGCAGTACTTC | CASSLAYTDRGEYEQYF
NA | NA | TRBJ2-7 | TRBV3-1 | TGTGCCAGCAGCCAAGATATGGGGGGGGCCCGCGAGCAGTACTTC | CASSQDMGGAREQYF
few | NA | TRBJ1-1 | TRBV20-1 | TGCAGTGCTCCACCGACCGACGGAACCACCATGGGGACTGAAGCTTTCTTT | CSAPPTDGTTMGTEAFF
NA | NA | TRBJ2-7 | TRBV7-9 | TGTGCCAGCAGCTTAGGGTCCGGTCCGGCGAACGAGCAGTACTTC | CASSLGSGPANEQYF
NA | TRBD1 | TRBJ1-2 | TRBV29-1 | TGCAGCGTGGGACAGGGGACTGACTATGGCTACACCTTC | CSVGQGTDYGYTF
few | TRBD1 | TRBJ1-5 | TRBV19 | TGTGCCAGCTCGGACAGGGGTTGGAATCAGCCCCAGCATTTT | CASSDRGWNQPQHF
NA | NA | TRBJ2-7 | TRBV28 | TGTGCCAGCAGCCTAGACCCTGGGGGATCCTACGAGCAGTACTTC | CASSLDPGGSYEQYF
many | NA | TRBJ1-3 | TRBV28 | TGTGCCAGCCAGGAGGCAAGAAACACCATATATTTT | CASQEARNTIYF
NA | TRBD2 | TRBJ2-4 | TRBV7-9 | TGTGCCAGCAGCTTCGGGGGGGCGTTAAACATTCAGTACTTC | CASSFGGALNIQYF
few | TRBD1 | TRBJ2-6 | TRBV6-5 | TGTGCCAGCAGTTACCTAGGGGGCCACCCCTCTGGGGCCAACGTCCTGACTTTC | CASSYLGGHPSGANVLTF
few | NA | TRBJ1-1 | TRBV12-3/TRBV12-4 | TGTGCCAGCAGTTTATATGGGGATGGCACTGAAGCTTTCTTT | CASSLYGDGTEAFF
many | TRBD1 | TRBJ1-4 | TRBV29-1 | TGCAGCGTCGCACAGGGGGCAACTAATGAAAAACTGTTTTTT | CSVAQGATNEKLFF
NA | NA | TRBJ1-2 | TRBV20-1 | TGCAGTGCTAGAGATCGGATTCACTATGGCTACACCTTC | CSARDRIHYGYTF
many | TRBD1 | TRBJ1-5 | TRBV28 | TGTGCCAGCAGAACCGGGACAGGCAATCAGCCCCAGCATTTT | CASRTGTGNQPQHF
NA | NA | TRBJ2-1 | TRBV11-3 | TGTGCCAGCCGATGGGGTGCGGGATCAGCGAACGATGAGCAGTTCTTC | CASRWGAGSANDEQFF
many | NA | TRBJ2-7 | TRBV6-1 | TGTGCCAGCAGCTCTCCCGGGACGGGGCTTTACGAGCAGTACTTC | CASSSPGTGLYEQYF
many | NA | TRBJ2-7 | TRBV29-1 | TGCAGCGTTGAGTCGACAGACACCTCCTACGAGCAGTACTTC | CSVESTDTSYEQYF
many | NA | TRBJ1-5 | TRBV28 | TGTGCCAGCAGTTTATTTGGGGCGTTTAGCAATCAGCCCCAGCATTTT | CASSLFGAFSNQPQHF
many | NA | TRBJ1-1 | TRBV29-1 | TGCAGCGGAGGGGACCGAGGACGGTCCGGAGCTTTCTTT | CSGGDRGRSGAFF
NA | NA | TRBJ1-4 | TRBV28 | TGTGCCAGCAGATCGGGGGGCCTTAATGAAAAACTGTTTTTT | CASRSGGLNEKLFF